This paragraph reports one TCR beta chain. The entry originates in a study of blood T cell repertoires in COVID-19. Study-level information: The United States, Italy and Spain supplied acute and convalescent COVID-19 samples. T cells, B-cell-depleted T cells, or PBMCs provided the cDNA or gDNA that served as material.

In the authors' methods: Reference gene primer amplification gave nucleated cell count estimates. Using immunoSEQ multiplex PCR, the repertoire was profiled, and TCRdb retains in-frame clones only, with some absent. The V and J calls and clone size come from that table; D and trimming were worked out from the DNA. The sample lists fewer than 150,000 clones; 85% were seen once. Germline V gives CDR1 MNHEY, CDR2 SVGAGI. The V end was cut by 4 bases, the J end by 2 bases, with 9 bases between. The CDR3 runs 14 residues. This sequence was found in a man in his fifties with acute or convalescent COVID-19. The sequencing sample was made of peripheral blood. The chain carries TRBV6-5 and TRBJ1-5; D unresolved. The DNA for the CDR3 is TGTGCCAGCAGTTCGGTTCGTCGCAATCAGCCCCAGCATTTT. Translation: CASSSVRRNQPQHF.